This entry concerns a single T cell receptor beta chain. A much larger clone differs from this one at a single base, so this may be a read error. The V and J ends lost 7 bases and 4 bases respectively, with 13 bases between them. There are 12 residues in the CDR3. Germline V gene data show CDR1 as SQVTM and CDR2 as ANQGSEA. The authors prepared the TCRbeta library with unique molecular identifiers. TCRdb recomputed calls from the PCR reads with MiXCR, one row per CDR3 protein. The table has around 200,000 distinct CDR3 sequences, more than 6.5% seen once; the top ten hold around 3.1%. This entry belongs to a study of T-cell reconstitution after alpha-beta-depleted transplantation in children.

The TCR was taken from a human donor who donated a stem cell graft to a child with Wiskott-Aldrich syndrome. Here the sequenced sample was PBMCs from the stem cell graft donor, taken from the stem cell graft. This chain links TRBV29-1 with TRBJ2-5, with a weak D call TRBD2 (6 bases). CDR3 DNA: TGCAGCGGACTAGGAGGAGGAGAGACCCAGTACTTC. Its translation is CSGLGGGETQYF.